The sequence of this TCR beta chain was determined in a study of shared clonotypes between healthy human individuals (dated by TCRdb to 2020 to 2021). Background on the whole study: A couple of women and a few men aged 18 to 49 years were included in the cohort. For each donor, CD4 naive and CD4 memory were each given three plates, CD8 naive was given two plates, and CD8 memory was given one plate. To estimate repertoire size and how much clonotypes are shared between individuals, the study performed deep sequencing of blood TCR repertoires from 4 to 6 healthy adults. To increase sequencing depth and limit assay-specific biases, TCR repertoire library preparation and sequencing were carried out by different laboratories using diverse techniques. Each donor's leukapheresis produced roughly between roughly 0.85 and 10 billion PBMCs.

Using the deep immunoSEQ assay, multiplex PCR amplified TCR CDR3 regions from genomic DNA. Extracted genomic DNA from each cell subset was distributed evenly across all wells of several immunoSEQ 96-well plates, and each plate was treated as a replicate. For sorted subsets, each replicate PCR was loaded with around 220 ng genomic DNA, equivalent to 32,000 or so T cell genomes. Purified libraries were quantified with a Qubit 3.0 fluorometer, sized on a Bioanalyzer 2100, and re-quantified with the KAPA Library Quantification kit. Each immunoSEQ 96-well plate was sequenced on its own single-read 150-cycle Illumina NextSeq 550 flow cell. The paper's processing steps were these. Because only junctional sequences without quality scores were contained in the immunoSEQ output, filtering matching that applied to full-length reads could not be performed. Sequences were annotated with PyIR, a Python wrapper for IgBLAST v1.9, using IMGT germline references to assign V/J genes and CDR3. Reads were removed for weak V/J assignments (E-value above 1e-6), missing CDR3, stop codons, out-of-frame junctions, or ambiguous translated residues. V3J clonotypes were defined as sequences sharing the same inferred V gene, J gene, and CDR3 amino acid sequence. Percentage overlap between repertoires was calculated by dividing the number of shared unique clonotypes by the size of the smaller repertoire. RTK rarefaction, the Chao1 estimator, and Recon v2.1 estimates of unobserved clonotypes were used to assess repertoire richness. For all TCRbeta clonotypes obtained by the gDNA method from several donors, generation probabilities were computed with OLGA. TCRdb took over this immuneACCESS table, retaining in-frame rearrangements with V and J assigned. Such tables are incomplete; in checked studies, under half of the missing clones stem from an unresolved V gene, and the remainder is unexplained. The V and J calls and clone size were taken over from that table, and D and trimming were inferred from the DNA. The sample table holds about 2.4 million clones, of which around nine tenths were seen once. The top ten constitute around 0.14% of the sample.

Donors were healthy HIV-negative adults with no recently reported acute infections or vaccinations. Every donor was a Caucasian adult living in Nashville, Tennessee, USA. CD4+ T cells were enriched through magnetic negative selection, after which naive cells were positively selected on CD45RA and the remaining negative fraction served as the memory subset. Blood was collected by leukapheresis, and PBMCs were isolated by Ficoll-Histopaque density gradient centrifugation and then cryopreserved in liquid nitrogen vapor phase. Analytical flow cytometry was used to check the purity and quantity of every magnetically sorted T cell population. From each sorted fraction, genomic DNA was isolated and quantified by UV absorbance on a Nanodrop 2000c. In the case of this clone: Its antigen is not yet known. Base-call qualities are not available, and no considerably larger clone is one nucleotide away. Within the sample, other DNA sequences also encode this same CDR3.

Results and caveats for the whole study, not just this receptor: Larger estimated clonotype richness was generally found for naive subsets than for memory subsets. Based on pairwise subsampling, the degree of clonotype sharing among donors was expected to be affected by sequencing depth. Only blood was sampled, and tissue TCR repertoires likely differ from those in blood. Even with the large sequencing depth, rarefaction of the sorted-subset datasets indicated that sequencing was incomplete. Across four donors, 4.5% to 6.5% of naive CD4, roughly 3.5% of naive CD8, under 2.5% of memory CD4, and roughly 0.41% of memory CD8 clonotypes were shared. The genetic and exposure-history diversity represented was limited by the small number of donors. Higher generation probabilities were observed for clonotypes shared by all four sorted-subset donors than for non-shared clonotypes.

From a lookup of the germline V gene, CDR1 and CDR2 are SGHRS and YFSETQ. Relative to germline, V is 3 bases shorter and J is 0 bases shorter, with 4 bases between their ends. CDR3 length: 12 amino acids, cysteine to phenylalanine. Only the CDR3 DNA stays, 36 bases, in frame from base 1. The TCR comes from a man younger than 35 in good health. This chain is built from TRBV5-1 and TRBJ2-7; the D gene assignment is ambiguous. The material sequenced was naive CD4+ T cells sorted from blood. The label giving this sample's cell subset or site can be read as: CD45RA+ positively selected. Here is the DNA: TGCGCCAGCAGCTCTGACTCCTACGAGCAGTACTTC. Translated, it gives CASSSDSYEQYF.